The clone carrying this T cell receptor beta chain was counted between two and nine times. V shed 7 bases and J 4 bases; nucleotides not matched to a gene: 8. The CDR3 spans 13 residues. Germline CDR1 and CDR2: SQVTM and ANQGSEA. This entry comes from a study of early T cells in non-severe SARS-CoV-2 infection. The TCR library protocol was used to attach unique molecular identifiers. These identifiers were attached to individual cDNA molecules. Via MiXCR, TCRdb re-called the 5' RACE reads, giving one row per CDR3 protein. The table has tens of thousands of distinct CDR3 sequences, about 11% seen once; the top ten hold approximately 12%.

The chain recombines TRBV29-1 with TRBJ2-5; the match to TRBD1 covers 8 bases. Sequencing used whole blood, obtained at baseline. This TCR was sampled from an adult who was a healthcare worker with PCR-confirmed SARS-CoV-2 infection or an uninfected control (not recorded which). CDR3 amino acids: CSAEQGARETQYF. The CDR3 region has the DNA TGCAGCGCCGAGCAGGGGGCAAGAGAGACCCAGTACTTC.